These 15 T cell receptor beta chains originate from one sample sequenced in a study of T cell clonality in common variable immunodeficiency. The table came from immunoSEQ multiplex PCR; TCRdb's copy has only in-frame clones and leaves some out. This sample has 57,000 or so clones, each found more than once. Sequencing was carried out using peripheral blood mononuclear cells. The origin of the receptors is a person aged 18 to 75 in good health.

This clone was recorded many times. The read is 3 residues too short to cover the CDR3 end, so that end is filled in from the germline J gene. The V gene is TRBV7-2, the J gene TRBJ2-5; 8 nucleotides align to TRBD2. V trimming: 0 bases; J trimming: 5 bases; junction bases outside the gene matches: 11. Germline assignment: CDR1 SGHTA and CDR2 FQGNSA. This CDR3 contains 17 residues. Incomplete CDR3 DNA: TGTGCCAGCAGCTTAGCCACTAGCGGATGGAGGGGGGAGACC. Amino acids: CASSLATSGWRGET. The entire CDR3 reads CASSLATSGWRGETQYF. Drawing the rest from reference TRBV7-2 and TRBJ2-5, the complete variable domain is GAGVSQSPSNKVTEKGKDVELRCDPISGHTALYWYRQSLGQGLEFLIYFQGNSAPDKSGLPSDRFSAERTGGSVSTLTIQRTQQEDSAVYLCASSLATSGWRGETQYFGPGTRLLVL.

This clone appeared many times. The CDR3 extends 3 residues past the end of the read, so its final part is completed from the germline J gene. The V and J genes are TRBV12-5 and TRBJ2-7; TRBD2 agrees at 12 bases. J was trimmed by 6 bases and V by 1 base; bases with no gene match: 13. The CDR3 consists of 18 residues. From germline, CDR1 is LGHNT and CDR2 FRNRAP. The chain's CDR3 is CASGLGVDRTSGTPEQYF. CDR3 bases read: TGTGCTAGTGGTTTGGGGGTTGACCGGACTAGCGGGACACCCGAG.

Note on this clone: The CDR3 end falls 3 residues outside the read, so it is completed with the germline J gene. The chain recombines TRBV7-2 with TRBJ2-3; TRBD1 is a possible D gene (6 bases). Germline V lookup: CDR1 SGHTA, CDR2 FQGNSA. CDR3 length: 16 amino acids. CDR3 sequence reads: CASRLALGQNTDTQYF. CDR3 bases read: TGTGCAAGTCGCTTAGCGCTAGGACAGAACACAGATACG.

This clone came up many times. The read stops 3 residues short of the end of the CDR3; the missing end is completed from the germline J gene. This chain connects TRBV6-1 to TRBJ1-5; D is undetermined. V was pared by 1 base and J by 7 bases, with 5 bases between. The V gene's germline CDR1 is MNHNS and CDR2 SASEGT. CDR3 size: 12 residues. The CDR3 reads CASSEGGQPQHF. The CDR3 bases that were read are TGTGCCAGCAGTGAAGGAGGGCAGCCC.

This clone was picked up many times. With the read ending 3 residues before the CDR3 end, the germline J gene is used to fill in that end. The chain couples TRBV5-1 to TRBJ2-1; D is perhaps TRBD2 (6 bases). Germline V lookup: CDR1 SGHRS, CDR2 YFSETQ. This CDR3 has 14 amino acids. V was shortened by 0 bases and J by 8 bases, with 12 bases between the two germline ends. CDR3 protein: CASSLAASVDEQFF. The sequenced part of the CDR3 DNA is TGCGCCAGCAGCTTGGCTGCTAGCGTCGATGAG.

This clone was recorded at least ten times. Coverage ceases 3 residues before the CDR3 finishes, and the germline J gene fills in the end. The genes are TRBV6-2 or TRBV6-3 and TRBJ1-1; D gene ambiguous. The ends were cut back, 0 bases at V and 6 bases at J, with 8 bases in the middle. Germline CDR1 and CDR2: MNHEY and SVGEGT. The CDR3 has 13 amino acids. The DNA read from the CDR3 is TGTGCCAGCAGTTACTCGAGGCAGTCTGAA. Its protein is CASSYSRQSE. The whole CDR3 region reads CASSYSRQSEAFF.

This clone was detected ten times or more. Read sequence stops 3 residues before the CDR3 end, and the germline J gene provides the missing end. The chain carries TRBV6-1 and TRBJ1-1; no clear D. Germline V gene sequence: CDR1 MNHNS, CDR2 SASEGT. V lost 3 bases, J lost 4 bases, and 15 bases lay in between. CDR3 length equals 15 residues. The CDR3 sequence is CASSDGGFMSTEAFF. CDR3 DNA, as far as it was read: TGTGCCAGCAGTGATGGAGGGTTCATGAGCACTGAA.

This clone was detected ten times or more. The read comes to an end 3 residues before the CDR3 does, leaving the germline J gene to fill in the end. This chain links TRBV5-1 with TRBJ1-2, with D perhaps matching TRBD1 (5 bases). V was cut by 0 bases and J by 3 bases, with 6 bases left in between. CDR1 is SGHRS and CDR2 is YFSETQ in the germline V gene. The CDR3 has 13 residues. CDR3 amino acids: CASSLETDYGYTF. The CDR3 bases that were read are TGCGCCAGCAGCTTGGAGACAGACTATGGC.

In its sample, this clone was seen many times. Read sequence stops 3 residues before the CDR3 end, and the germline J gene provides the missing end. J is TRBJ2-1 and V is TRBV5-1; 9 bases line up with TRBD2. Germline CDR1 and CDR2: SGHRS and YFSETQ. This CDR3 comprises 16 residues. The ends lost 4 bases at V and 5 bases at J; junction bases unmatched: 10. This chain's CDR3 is CASSGRREGLNNEQFF. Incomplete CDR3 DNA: TGCGCCAGCAGCGGGAGGCGGGAGGGCCTTAACAATGAG.

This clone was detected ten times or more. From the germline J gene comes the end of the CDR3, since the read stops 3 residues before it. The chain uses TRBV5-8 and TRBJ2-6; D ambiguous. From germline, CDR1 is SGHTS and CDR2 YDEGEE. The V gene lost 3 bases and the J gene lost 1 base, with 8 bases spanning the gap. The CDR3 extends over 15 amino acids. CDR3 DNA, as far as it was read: TGTGCCAGCAGCTCGTACGGGTCTGGGGCCAACGTC. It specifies CASSSYGSGANV. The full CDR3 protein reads CASSSYGSGANVLTF.

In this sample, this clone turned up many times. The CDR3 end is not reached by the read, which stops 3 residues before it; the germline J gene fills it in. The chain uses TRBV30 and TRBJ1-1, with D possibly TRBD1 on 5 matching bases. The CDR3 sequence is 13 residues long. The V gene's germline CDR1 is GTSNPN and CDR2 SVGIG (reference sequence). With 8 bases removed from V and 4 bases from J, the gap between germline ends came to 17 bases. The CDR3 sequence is CALALLGATEAFF. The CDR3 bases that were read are TGTGCCCTGGCTCTTTTAGGGGCCACTGAA.

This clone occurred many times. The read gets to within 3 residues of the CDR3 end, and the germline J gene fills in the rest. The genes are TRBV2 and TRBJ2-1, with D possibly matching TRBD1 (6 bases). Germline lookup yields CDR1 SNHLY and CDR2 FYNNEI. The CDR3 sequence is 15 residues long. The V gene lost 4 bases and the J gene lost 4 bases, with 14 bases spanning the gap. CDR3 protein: CASSGDTRDYNEQFF. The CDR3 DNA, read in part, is TGTGCCAGCAGTGGGGACACCCGGGATTACAATGAG.

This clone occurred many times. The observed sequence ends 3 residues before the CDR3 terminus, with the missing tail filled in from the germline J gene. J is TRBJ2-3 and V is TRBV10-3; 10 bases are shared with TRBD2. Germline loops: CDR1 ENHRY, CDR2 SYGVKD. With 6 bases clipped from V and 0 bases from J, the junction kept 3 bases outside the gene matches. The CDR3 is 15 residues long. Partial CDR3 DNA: TGTGCCATCAGGGAGACTAGCGGGAGCACAGATACG. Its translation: CAIRETSGSTDT. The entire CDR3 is CAIRETSGSTDTQYF.

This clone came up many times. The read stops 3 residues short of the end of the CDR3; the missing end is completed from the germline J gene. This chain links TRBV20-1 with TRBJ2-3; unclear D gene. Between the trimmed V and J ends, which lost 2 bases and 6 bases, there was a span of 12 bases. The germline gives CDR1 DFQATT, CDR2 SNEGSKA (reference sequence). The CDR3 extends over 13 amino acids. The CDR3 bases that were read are TGCAGTGCTAGACCAGGCCCACGGGATACG. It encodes CSARPGPRDT. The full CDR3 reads CSARPGPRDTQYF.

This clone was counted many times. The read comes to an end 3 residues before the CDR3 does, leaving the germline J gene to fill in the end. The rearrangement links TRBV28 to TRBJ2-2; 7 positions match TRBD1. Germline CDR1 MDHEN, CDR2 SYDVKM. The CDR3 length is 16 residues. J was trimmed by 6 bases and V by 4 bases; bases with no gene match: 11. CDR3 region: CASSSTGTVFSGELFF. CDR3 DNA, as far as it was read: TGTGCCAGCAGTTCGACCGGGACAGTTTTTTCCGGGGAG.